The present TCR beta chain was sequenced within a study of blood T cell repertoires in COVID-19. The CDR3 covers 13 residues. Trimming took off 2 bases at V and 1 base at J, with 6 bases between the two ends. In germline, CDR1 is SGHTS, CDR2 YDEGEE. This clone was counted once. The study drew participants aged about 18 to 95 years from approximately 25 US areas. How the authors handled the data: Reference gene primer amplification gave estimated nucleated cell counts. TCRdb keeps only in-frame clones here, not all; method: immunoSEQ multiplex PCR. D and trimming come from the DNA, and the V and J calls and clone size come from that table. The sample yields 150,000 to 200,000 clones, around 82% seen once.

The J gene is TRBJ1-1, the V gene TRBV5-8; D is possibly TRBD1 (5 bases). The sequenced sample was PBMCs or T cells enriched from blood (not recorded which). This TCR was recovered from a woman in her fifties or sixties with acute COVID-19. CDR3 nucleotide sequence: TGTGCCAGCAGCTTTACAGGGAACACTGAAGCTTTCTTT. Its translation: CASSFTGNTEAFF.